The present T cell receptor beta chain was sequenced within a study of cytomegalovirus exposure and HLA in healthy donors. Across the whole study: According to later analysis, the same platform produced the roughly 120 validation and under 700 first-cohort repertoires.

Produced via immunoSEQ multiplex PCR; TCRdb's table is partial and in-frame only. The sample carries under 250,000 clones, 87% recorded once. Study results and limitations: Reports described diagnosis of cytomegalovirus status by the classifier as highly specific and sensitive. Among TCR sequences, most were rare, though some public TCRs appeared in many donors. Cytomegalovirus association was listed for about 180 TCR beta chains.

V was clipped by 2 bases and J by 5 bases, with 7 bases between them. Germline V gene sequence: CDR1 MNHNS, CDR2 SASEGT. The CDR3 contains 13 residues. In the case of this clone: Antigen: not known.

The TCR sequence derives from a woman under 30 in good health and CMV-seropositive. Sequenced material: PBMCs. V gene TRBV6-1 combines with J gene TRBJ1-5, with unresolved D. CDR3 in amino acids: CASSEWSYQPQHF. The CDR3 coding sequence is TGTGCCAGCAGTGAATGGAGCTATCAGCCCCAGCATTTT.